This is a list of T cell receptor beta chains from one sample in a study of monozygotic twins with inflammatory bowel disease. From the 5' RACE reads, TCRdb lists one entry per CDR3 protein and no DNA. This repertoire includes 150,000 or so distinct CDR3 sequences. Sequencing was carried out using blood. Source of these receptors: a human donor with ulcerative colitis or Crohn's disease, or a healthy co-twin of an affected twin (not recorded which). CDR3s include the opening cysteine and the closing phenylalanine or tryptophan.

j_call v_call cdr3_aa
TRBJ2-7 TRBV20-1 CSAEFALIASGEQYF
TRBJ1-3 TRBV10-3 CAISSGLSVNTIYF
TRBJ2-7 TRBV6-2/TRBV6-3 CASSYSTSGKFSGEQYF
TRBJ2-5 TRBV7-2 CASSDALAGEETQYF
TRBJ2-1 TRBV10-3 CATIPGLGSYSNEQFF
TRBJ1-1 TRBV14 CASSHHGGTATEAFF
TRBJ1-5 TRBV6-2/TRBV6-3 CASSHGTSYQPQHF
TRBJ2-5 TRBV29-1 CSAKGPASGETQYF
TRBJ1-2 TRBV18 CASSPQDGGYTF
TRBJ2-1 TRBV29-1 CSALKGKIQRERGGVYNEQFF